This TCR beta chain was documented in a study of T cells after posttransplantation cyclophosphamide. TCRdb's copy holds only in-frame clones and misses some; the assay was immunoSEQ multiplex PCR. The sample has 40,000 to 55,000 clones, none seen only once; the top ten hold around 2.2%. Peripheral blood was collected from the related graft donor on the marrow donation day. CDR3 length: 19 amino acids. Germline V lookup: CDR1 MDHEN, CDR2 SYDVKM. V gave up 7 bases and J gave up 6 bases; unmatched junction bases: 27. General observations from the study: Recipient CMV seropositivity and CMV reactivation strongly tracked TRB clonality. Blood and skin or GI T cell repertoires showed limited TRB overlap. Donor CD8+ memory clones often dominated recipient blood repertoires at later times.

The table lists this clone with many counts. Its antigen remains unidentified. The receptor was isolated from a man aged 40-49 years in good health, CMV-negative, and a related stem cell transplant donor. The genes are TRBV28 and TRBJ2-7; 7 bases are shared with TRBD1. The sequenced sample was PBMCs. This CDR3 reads CASTKPRQGLGPVPSEQYF. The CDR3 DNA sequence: TGTGCCAGCACCAAGCCGCGACAGGGCCTTGGTCCTGTCCCTTCCGAGCAGTACTTC.